These T cell receptor beta chains were read from a single sample in a study of blood T cell repertoires in COVID-19. Sequenced by immunoSEQ multiplex PCR; TCRdb stores in-frame clones only, minus some. The sample has around 72,000 clones, 86% seen once. The sequencing sample was made of peripheral blood. These receptors all stem from a man aged 65 to 79 with active or convalescent COVID-19. The CDR3 runs from the conserved cysteine through the conserved F or W. Fields, in order: D gene, V gene, clone size, J gene, CDR3 DNA, CDR3 protein. D genes are given only for firm matches. Size tells how often a clone was seen (once, few, many) or the class of an expanded clone, and some rows leave it out.

D gene: -
V gene: TRBV2
clone size: -
J gene: TRBJ1-4
CDR3 DNA: TGTGCCACCAAGAGAACAACTAATGAAAAACTGTTTTTT
CDR3 protein: CATKRTTNEKLFF

D gene: -
V gene: TRBV30
clone size: -
J gene: TRBJ1-1
CDR3 DNA: TGTGCCTGGAGTGTACATCAGAACACTGAAGCTTTCTTT
CDR3 protein: CAWSVHQNTEAFF

D gene: -
V gene: TRBV21-1
clone size: -
J gene: TRBJ2-1
CDR3 DNA: TGTGCCAGCACCAACTTAGCGGGAGGAGCTCGGGGTGAGCAGTTCTTC
CDR3 protein: CASTNLAGGARGEQFF

D gene: -
V gene: TRBV27
clone size: -
J gene: TRBJ2-7
CDR3 DNA: TGTGCCAGCAGTTCTCGCCGAGTATCCTACGAGCAGTACTTC
CDR3 protein: CASSSRRVSYEQYF

D gene: -
V gene: TRBV30
clone size: -
J gene: TRBJ2-3
CDR3 DNA: TGTGCCTGGAGTCGATCCCAGGGGACAGATACGCAGTATTTT
CDR3 protein: CAWSRSQGTDTQYF

D gene: TRBD2
V gene: TRBV11-2
clone size: -
J gene: TRBJ2-1
CDR3 DNA: TGTGCCAGCAGCTTAGTAGCGGGTCTCCTCAATGAGCAGTTCTTC
CDR3 protein: CASSLVAGLLNEQFF

D gene: -
V gene: TRBV7-2
clone size: -
J gene: TRBJ1-2
CDR3 DNA: TGTGCCAGCAGCTTAGGGCGTGGGAGGGGCGCATACTATGGCTACACCTTC
CDR3 protein: CASSLGRGRGAYYGYTF

D gene: -
V gene: TRBV28
clone size: -
J gene: TRBJ1-2
CDR3 DNA: TGTGCCAGCAGTACAGGGACGGGGCCCGTTGGCTACACCTTC
CDR3 protein: CASSTGTGPVGYTF

D gene: TRBD2
V gene: TRBV6-6
clone size: -
J gene: TRBJ2-5
CDR3 DNA: TGTGCCAGCAGTTCCGGGCAGCGGGGGGGAGAGACCCAGTACTTC
CDR3 protein: CASSSGQRGGETQYF

D gene: -
V gene: TRBV3-1/TRBV3-2
clone size: once
J gene: TRBJ2-3
CDR3 DNA: TGTGCCAGCAGCCATTCGGCGACACTCACAGATACGCAGTATTTT
CDR3 protein: CASSHSATLTDTQYF

D gene: -
V gene: TRBV5-1
clone size: -
J gene: TRBJ2-1
CDR3 DNA: TGCGCCAGCAGCTTGGCGGCGGGCATCTACAATGAGCAGTTCTTC
CDR3 protein: CASSLAAGIYNEQFF

D gene: -
V gene: TRBV28
clone size: -
J gene: TRBJ1-2
CDR3 DNA: TGTGCCAGCAGTTTGACAGGTCCCTATGGCTACACCTTC
CDR3 protein: CASSLTGPYGYTF

D gene: -
V gene: TRBV5-6
clone size: -
J gene: TRBJ1-3
CDR3 DNA: TGTGCCAGCAGCTTAGGTCATTGGAGACAGTTCTCTGGAAACACCATATATTTT
CDR3 protein: CASSLGHWRQFSGNTIYF

D gene: TRBD2
V gene: TRBV7-9
clone size: -
J gene: TRBJ2-3
CDR3 DNA: TGTGCCAGCAGCGCGGGGGGGGCCAAGGAGGCGTATTTT
CDR3 protein: CASSAGGAKEAYF

D gene: TRBD1
V gene: TRBV19
clone size: -
J gene: TRBJ1-4
CDR3 DNA: TGTGCCAGTAACACCAGGGGGACAGATGAGGAAAAACTGTTTTTT
CDR3 protein: CASNTRGTDEEKLFF

D gene: TRBD1
V gene: TRBV28
clone size: -
J gene: TRBJ1-1
CDR3 DNA: TGTGCCAGCAGTCCTCGGGACAGGGGGCGAGGTGCGAAGAACACTGAAGCTTTCTTT
CDR3 protein: CASSPRDRGRGAKNTEAFF

D gene: TRBD1
V gene: TRBV7-2
clone size: -
J gene: TRBJ1-1
CDR3 DNA: TGTGCCAGCAGCGGACAGGGGGCCCACACTGAAGCTTTCTTT
CDR3 protein: CASSGQGAHTEAFF

D gene: -
V gene: TRBV12-3/TRBV12-4
clone size: -
J gene: TRBJ1-5
CDR3 DNA: TGTGCCAGCAGCTATAGCAATCAGCCCCAGCATTTT
CDR3 protein: CASSYSNQPQHF

D gene: -
V gene: TRBV2
clone size: -
J gene: TRBJ1-2
CDR3 DNA: TGTGCCAGCAGTGAGCAGGCCCCTAACTATGGCTACACCTTC
CDR3 protein: CASSEQAPNYGYTF

D gene: -
V gene: TRBV7-2
clone size: -
J gene: TRBJ1-1
CDR3 DNA: TGTGCCAGCAGCCCTACCCGGGACACTGAAGCTTTCTTT
CDR3 protein: CASSPTRDTEAFF

D gene: TRBD2
V gene: TRBV10-3
clone size: -
J gene: TRBJ2-7
CDR3 DNA: TGTGCCACCGGGGGGGCGTCCTCCTACGAGCAGTACTTC
CDR3 protein: CATGGASSYEQYF

D gene: TRBD1
V gene: TRBV28
clone size: -
J gene: TRBJ1-2
CDR3 DNA: TGTGCCAGCAGTCTCTTGGACAGGGGCTATGGCTACACCTTC
CDR3 protein: CASSLLDRGYGYTF

D gene: -
V gene: TRBV9
clone size: once
J gene: TRBJ1-1
CDR3 DNA: TGTGCCAGCAGCGTAGTTCCGGGGTCGTACACTGAAGCTTTCTTT
CDR3 protein: CASSVVPGSYTEAFF

D gene: -
V gene: TRBV28
clone size: -
J gene: TRBJ1-1
CDR3 DNA: TGTGCCAGCAGTTCGCCAACGAACTTGGCTGAAGCTTTCTTT
CDR3 protein: CASSSPTNLAEAFF